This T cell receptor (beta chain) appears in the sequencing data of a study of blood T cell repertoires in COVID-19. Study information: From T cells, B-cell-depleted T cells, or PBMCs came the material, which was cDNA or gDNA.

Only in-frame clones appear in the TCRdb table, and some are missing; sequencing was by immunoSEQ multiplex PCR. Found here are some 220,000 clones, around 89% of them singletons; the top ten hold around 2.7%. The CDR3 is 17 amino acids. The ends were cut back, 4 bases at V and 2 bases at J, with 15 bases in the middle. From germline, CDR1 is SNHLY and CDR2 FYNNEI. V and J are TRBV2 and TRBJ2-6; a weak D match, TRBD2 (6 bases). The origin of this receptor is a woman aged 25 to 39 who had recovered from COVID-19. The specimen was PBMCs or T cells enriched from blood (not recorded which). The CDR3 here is CASSVDGEVTGANVLTF. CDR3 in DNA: TGTGCCAGCAGTGTTGACGGGGAGGTGACTGGGGCCAACGTCCTGACTTTC.